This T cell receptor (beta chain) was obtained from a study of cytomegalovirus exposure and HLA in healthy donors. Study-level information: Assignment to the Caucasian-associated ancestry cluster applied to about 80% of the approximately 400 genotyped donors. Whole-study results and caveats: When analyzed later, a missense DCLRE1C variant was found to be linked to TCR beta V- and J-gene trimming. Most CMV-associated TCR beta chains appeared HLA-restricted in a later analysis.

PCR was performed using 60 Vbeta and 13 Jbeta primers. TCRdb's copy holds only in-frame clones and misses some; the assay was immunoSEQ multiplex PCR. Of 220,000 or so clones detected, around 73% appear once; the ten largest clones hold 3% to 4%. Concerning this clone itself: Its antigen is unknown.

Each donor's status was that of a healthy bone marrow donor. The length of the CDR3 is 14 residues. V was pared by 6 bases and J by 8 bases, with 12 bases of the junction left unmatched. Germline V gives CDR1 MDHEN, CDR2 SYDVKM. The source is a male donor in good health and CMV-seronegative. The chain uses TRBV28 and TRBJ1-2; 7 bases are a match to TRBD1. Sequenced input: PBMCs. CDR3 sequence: CASSPDRVGRGYTF. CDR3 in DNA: TGTGCCAGCAGCCCTGACAGGGTCGGAAGGGGCTACACCTTC.